This paragraph reports one T cell receptor beta chain. Its antigen is unknown. Germline V gives CDR1 KGHDR, CDR2 SFDVKD. This CDR3 is built from 14 residues. V was clipped by 3 bases and J by 1 base, with 8 bases between them. These data come from a study of response to subunit inactivated influenza vaccine. TCRdb redid the calling of the RT-PCR reads with MiXCR, one entry per CDR3 protein. The table records more than 200,000 distinct CDR3 sequences, over 9% of them present only once. Notes on the study in general: Authors suggested few new T cells are recruited by each seasonal influenza vaccination.

The sample here was non-naive T cells sorted from PBMCs, taken roughly 2 weeks before vaccination. This sequence joins TRBV24-1 and TRBJ1-2; D gene ambiguous. This sequence was found in a man between 45 and 60 years old who received an inactivated influenza vaccine. The CDR3 DNA reads TGTGCCACCAGTGATATCAAAATTAACTATGGCTACACCTTC. It yields the protein CATSDIKINYGYTF.